This T cell receptor beta chain was recovered during a study of a mutant IDH1 vaccine in newly diagnosed glioma. Worth noting for this clone: The antigen remains undetermined.

The repertoire was sequenced with immunoSEQ multiplex PCR; TCRdb's copy has only in-frame clones and lacks some. The data contain 60,000 to 85,000 clones, more than 80% of them seen just once; the ten biggest clones take up 0.77%. Noted time point: week 23, last vaccination. The vaccine gave 300 ug of a 20-mer mutant IDH1 peptide subcutaneously per dose. The sample consisted of PBMCs, taken from a glioma patient whose treatment included an IDH1 peptide vaccine. This TCR was recovered from a woman aged 45-65 years with glioma.

CDR3 loop: CAWKVSGTLYGYTF. CDR3 DNA: TGTGCCTGGAAAGTTTCAGGGACACTCTATGGCTACACCTTC. The gene calls are TRBV30 and TRBJ1-2; D might be TRBD1 (6 bases). This CDR3 has 14 residues. The germline gives CDR1 GTSNPN, CDR2 SVGIG (reference sequence). Trimming pared 4 bases from V and 4 bases from J, leaving 16 bases between. Supplemented by reference TRBV30 and TRBJ1-2, the full variable domain reads SQTIHQWPATLVQPVGSPLSLECTVEGTSNPNLYWYRQAAGRGLQLLFYSVGIGQISSEVPQNLSASRPQDRQFILSSKKLLLSDSGFYLCAWKVSGTLYGYTFGSGTRLTVV.